The present T cell receptor (beta chain) was sequenced within a study of early T cells in non-severe SARS-CoV-2 infection. Notes on the study in general: CD4 and private specificities were missed by VDJdb matching, which favored anti-spike CD8 responses.

The protocol attached unique molecular identifiers to individual cDNA molecules. MiXCR, run by TCRdb on the 5' RACE reads, gives a single entry per CDR3 protein. The sample consists of 37,000 or so distinct CDR3 sequences, about 5.3% of them appearing once. Worth noting for this clonotype: Its target is unknown.

The CDR3 sequence is 13 residues long. Trimming left V 6 bases short and J 4 bases short, with 7 bases between. Germline V gene data show CDR1 as MNHNS and CDR2 as SASEGT. This receptor was identified in an adult who was a healthcare worker with PCR-confirmed SARS-CoV-2 infection or an uninfected control (not recorded which). The chain combines TRBV6-1 with TRBJ2-6; D not resolved. Material: whole blood. In nucleotides, the CDR3 is TGTGCCAGCAGCCCCTACGGGGCCAACGTCCTGACTTTC. It yields the protein CASSPYGANVLTF.